This T cell receptor (beta chain) was retrieved from a study of shared clonotypes between healthy human individuals. This clone has a single count. The germline CDR1 and CDR2 sequences are SGHNT and YYREEE (reference sequence). The CDR3 totals 15 residues. V was clipped by 0 bases and J by 6 bases, with 13 bases between them. When replicate PCRs were run on sorted subsets, they used around 0.2 ug DNA, 30,000 to 35,000 T cell genomes. The protocol was immunoSEQ multiplex PCR, while the TCRdb copy is restricted to in-frame clones and leaves out a portion. The sample has 1.4 million or so clones; 98% are singletons. Naive CD4+ cells were CD45RA-selected; the remaining cells were memory.

Input material: naive CD4+ T cells sorted from blood. Subset in this sample: CD45RA+ positively selected. The gene calls are TRBV5-4 and TRBJ2-1, with D possibly being TRBD2 (6 bases). The TCR was taken from a man aged 30 to 39 in good health. In DNA form, the CDR3 reads TGTGCCAGCAGCTTGGGACTAGACTCCCGCAATGAGCAGTTCTTC. Residues: CASSLGLDSRNEQFF. Filled out from reference TRBV5-4 and TRBJ2-1, the complete variable domain reads ETGVTQSPTHLIKTRGQQVTLRCSSQSGHNTVSWYQQALGQGPQFIFQYYREEENGRGNFPPRFSGLQFPNYSSELNVNALELDDSALYLCASSLGLDSRNEQFFGPGTRLTVL.